Listed below are T cell receptor beta chains from one sample, sequenced in a study of blood T cell repertoires in COVID-19. Only in-frame clones appear in the TCRdb table, and some are missing; sequencing was by immunoSEQ multiplex PCR. The profile shows 200,000 to 250,000 clones, about 88% of them singletons. Source material: peripheral blood. The receptors stem from a woman in her forties who had recovered from COVID-19. The conserved cysteine and the conserved F or W are not part of the CDR3 here. A D gene is named only where the DNA matches it firmly. Size is stated for part of the rows, as once, few or many counts, or as a class when the clone is expanded.

cdr3_aa: ASSGLAGSGNTIY
clone_size: NA
v_call: TRBV2
d_call: NA

cdr3_aa: ASSRDTTYEQY
clone_size: NA
v_call: TRBV18
d_call: NA

cdr3_aa: ASSSTGPGNTIY
clone_size: NA
v_call: TRBV6-6
d_call: TRBD1

cdr3_aa: ASSYRQGKNNEQF
clone_size: NA
v_call: TRBV6-5
d_call: TRBD1

cdr3_aa: ATSRGTRVDEQF
clone_size: once
v_call: TRBV15
d_call: TRBD2

cdr3_aa: ASSPFGQGNNYGYT
clone_size: NA
v_call: TRBV18
d_call: TRBD1

cdr3_aa: ASSLGPRDTQY
clone_size: NA
v_call: TRBV5-1
d_call: NA

cdr3_aa: ASSQDLHRGQSNQPQH
clone_size: NA
v_call: TRBV3-1/TRBV3-2
d_call: TRBD1

cdr3_aa: ATAAGGGSGANVLT
clone_size: once
v_call: TRBV10-3
d_call: TRBD1

cdr3_aa: ASTLGVSGNTIY
clone_size: NA
v_call: TRBV19
d_call: NA

cdr3_aa: ASSQVLAGGADTQY
clone_size: NA
v_call: TRBV4-3
d_call: TRBD2

cdr3_aa: ASSGTRTTTYEQY
clone_size: NA
v_call: TRBV2
d_call: NA

cdr3_aa: AWSRIAGNNEQF
clone_size: NA
v_call: TRBV30
d_call: TRBD2

cdr3_aa: ASSVGLAGGTDTQY
clone_size: NA
v_call: TRBV9
d_call: TRBD2

cdr3_aa: ASSVGTGDYEQY
clone_size: NA
v_call: TRBV9
d_call: TRBD1

cdr3_aa: ASRQGYGYT
clone_size: NA
v_call: TRBV6-5
d_call: NA